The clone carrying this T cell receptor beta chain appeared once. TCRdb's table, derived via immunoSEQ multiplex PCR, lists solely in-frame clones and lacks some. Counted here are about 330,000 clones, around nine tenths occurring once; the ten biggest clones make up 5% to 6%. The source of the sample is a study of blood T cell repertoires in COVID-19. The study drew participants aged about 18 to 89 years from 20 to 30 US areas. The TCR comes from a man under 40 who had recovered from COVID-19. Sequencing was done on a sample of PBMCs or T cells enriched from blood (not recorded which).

DNA for the CDR3: TGTGCCAGCAGCCTGGGCCCCGCAATCTATAATTCACCCCTCCACTTT. Its translation is CASSLGPAIYNSPLHF. The chain couples TRBV6-9 to TRBJ1-6; no firm D call. The CDR3 length is 16 residues. Trimming removed 6 bases from V and 3 bases from J, with 15 bases in between. Germline CDR1 reads MNHGY; CDR2 reads SVAAGI.